One sample yielded the 10 T cell receptor beta chains listed below, sequenced in a study of cytomegalovirus exposure and HLA in healthy donors. The PCR contained 60 Vbeta and 13 Jbeta primers. TCRdb keeps only in-frame clones here, not all; method: immunoSEQ multiplex PCR. This table holds 150,000 to 200,000 clones, more than 60% found once. The sequenced sample consisted of PBMCs. The receptors shown here come from a man between 18 and 29 years old in good health and CMV-seronegative.

The rearrangement links TRBV7-2 to TRBJ1-6, with TRBD1 identical over 7 bases. This CDR3 has 15 residues. From germline, CDR1 is SGHTA and CDR2 FQGNSA. The junction had 6 bases not matched to a gene; V was cut back by 1 base and J by 9 bases. CDR3: CASSLVAGGVSPLHF. In DNA form, the CDR3 reads TGTGCCAGCAGCTTAGTGGCAGGGGGTGTTTCACCCCTCCACTTT.

The chain couples TRBV4-2 to TRBJ1-4; TRBD1 might be the D (6 bases). Per the germline V gene, CDR1 is LGHNA and CDR2 is YNFKEQ. The CDR3 is made up of 15 amino acids. The V end lost 4 bases, the J end lost 3 bases, and 12 bases lay between the germline ends. Here the CDR3 DNA reads TGTGCCAGCAGCCCACAGAAGGGGGCTAATGAAAAACTGTTTTTT. Encoded protein: CASSPQKGANEKLFF.

This chain joins TRBV6-6 and TRBJ2-7, with D perhaps matching TRBD2 (6 bases). Germline-derived CDR1 and CDR2 are MNHNY and SVGAGI (reference sequence). CDR3 length equals 13 residues. The germline V and J ends were trimmed by 6 bases and 2 bases, with 11 bases remaining between them. CDR3 sequence reads: CASRGRGTYEQYF. For the CDR3, the DNA is TGTGCCAGCAGAGGGCGCGGGACCTACGAGCAGTACTTC.

The chain carries TRBV5-8 and TRBJ1-2, with TRBD1 matching 7 bases. Per the germline V gene, CDR1 is SGHTS and CDR2 is YDEGEE. The CDR3 length is 15 residues. The V segment lost 0 bases and the J segment 0 bases; nucleotides outside the gene matches: 2. For the CDR3, the DNA is TGTGCCAGCAGCTTGGGACAGGGAGCTAACTATGGCTACACCTTC. The encoded protein is CASSLGQGANYGYTF.

The chain has TRBV7-2 and TRBJ2-7; 11 bases are a match to TRBD2. Germline V lookup: CDR1 SGHTA, CDR2 FQGNSA. The J segment lost 7 bases and the V segment lost 1 base, leaving 9 bases of the junction unmatched. The CDR3 loop spans 16 amino acids. The chain's CDR3 is CASSLGSPSGGWEQYF. Written as DNA, the CDR3 is TGTGCCAGCAGCTTAGGTTCGCCTAGCGGGGGGTGGGAGCAGTACTTC.

The rearrangement joins TRBV15 to TRBJ2-4, with a tentative D call TRBD1 (7 bases). The length of the CDR3 is 15 residues. Germline V gene sequence: CDR1 LNHNV, CDR2 YYDKDF (reference sequence). The V and J ends lost 0 bases and 7 bases respectively, with 13 bases between them. CDR3 in amino acids: CATSRDVAGGNIQYF. The CDR3 bases are TGTGCCACCAGCAGAGATGTGGCAGGGGGGAACATTCAGTACTTC.

Of note for this clone: Other DNA variants within this sample encode the same CDR3. The chain carries TRBV19 and TRBJ2-7; D perhaps matches TRBD1 (6 bases). This CDR3 has 15 residues. The germline CDR1 and CDR2 sequences are LNHDA and SQIVND (reference sequence). V was pared by 3 bases and J by 1 base, with 13 bases between. The DNA for the CDR3 is TGTGCCAGTAGTATGATAGGGGACAAATCCTACGAGCAGTACTTC. Translated: CASSMIGDKSYEQYF.

This chain links TRBV7-9 with TRBJ1-2; TRBD1 matches 11 bases. V dropped 5 bases and J dropped 5; count of bases not matched to a gene: 13. CDR1 is SEHNR and CDR2 is FQNEAQ in the germline V gene (reference sequence). This CDR3 contains 17 residues. In DNA, the CDR3 is TGTGCCAGCAGCCGGAGGGACGGGACAGGGGGTTATTATGGCTACACCTTC. This sequence encodes CASSRRDGTGGYYGYTF.

CDR3: CSVPWGPNLSQYF. CDR3 nucleotide sequence: TGCAGCGTCCCCTGGGGCCCAAACCTTTCCCAGTACTTC. The chain combines TRBV29-1 with TRBJ2-5; tentatively, D is TRBD1 (5 bases). CDR1 SQVTM and CDR2 ANQGSEA come from the germline V gene. The length of the CDR3 is 13 residues. V lost 6 bases and J lost 9, with 20 bases in between. Filled out from reference TRBV29-1 and TRBJ2-5, the complete variable domain reads SAVISQKPSRDICQRGTSLTIQCQVDSQVTMMFWYRQQPGQSLTLIATANQGSEATYESGFVIDKFPISRPNLTFSTLTVSNMSPEDSSIYLCSVPWGPNLSQYFGPGTRLLVL.

This clone was seen more than once but under ten times. The chain links TRBV5-1 to TRBJ2-2; a weak D match, TRBD2 (5 bases). The CDR3 consists of 16 residues. V dropped 1 base and J dropped 0 bases, with 10 bases sitting between them. Per the germline V gene, CDR1 is SGHRS and CDR2 is YFSETQ. The CDR3 here is CASSLSGRTNTGELFF. The CDR3 DNA reads as TGCGCCAGCAGCTTGAGTGGGAGAACGAACACCGGGGAGCTGTTTTTT.